The clone carrying this T cell receptor (beta chain) was seen repeatedly, ten times or more. What it binds is not known. This entry comes from a study of beta chain features in type 1 diabetes. Findings and caveats of the study: Cells with high TCR expression could be over-represented by cDNA sequencing. All four CD4+ subsets from Type 1 diabetes patients carried moderately but significantly shorter TCRB CDR3s.

Expressed TCRB transcripts got sequenced, as all isolated RNA was reverse transcribed. Samples of naive, central memory and regulatory T cells yielded a mean of around 4 million reads. Data came from immunoSEQ multiplex PCR; TCRdb stores just in-frame clones and leaves some out. The sample lists a few hundred thousand clones; 9.6% were seen once. This TCR came from a man younger than 45 with type 1 diabetes. Material: central memory CD4+ T cells from blood.

CDR3 sequence: CASSVGIMNTEAFF. CDR3 nucleotide sequence: TGTGCCAGCAGCGTAGGGATCATGAACACTGAAGCTTTCTTT. This rearrangement joins TRBV9 to TRBJ1-1, with D uncertain. This CDR3 contains 14 residues. CDR1 SGDLS and CDR2 YYNGEE come from the germline V gene. V was cut by 0 bases and J by 0 bases, with 6 bases left in between.